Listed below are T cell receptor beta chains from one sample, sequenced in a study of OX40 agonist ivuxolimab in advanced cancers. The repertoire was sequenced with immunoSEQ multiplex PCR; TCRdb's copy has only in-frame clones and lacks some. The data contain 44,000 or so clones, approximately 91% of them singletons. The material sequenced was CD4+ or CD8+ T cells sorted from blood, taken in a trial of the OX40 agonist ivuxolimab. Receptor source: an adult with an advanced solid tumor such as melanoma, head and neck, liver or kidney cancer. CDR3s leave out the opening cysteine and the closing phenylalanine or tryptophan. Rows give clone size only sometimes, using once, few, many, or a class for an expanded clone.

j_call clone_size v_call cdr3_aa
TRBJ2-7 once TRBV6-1 ASSGRSRAPSSEQY
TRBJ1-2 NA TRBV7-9 ASSEMGGGYT
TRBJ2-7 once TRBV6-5 ASSFGQGYSYEQY
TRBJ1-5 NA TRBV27 ASSLSLSGQPQH
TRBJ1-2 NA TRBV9 ASSASPSRGRPNSDYT
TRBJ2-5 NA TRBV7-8 ASSLITVQETQY
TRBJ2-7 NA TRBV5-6 ASSPPGSYEQY
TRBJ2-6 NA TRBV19 ASSMIPTGANVLT
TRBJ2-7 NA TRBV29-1 SVEGGEMAYEQY
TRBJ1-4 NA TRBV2 ASRVFATNEKLF
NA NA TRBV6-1 ASNWDKNYEQY
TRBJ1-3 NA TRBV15 ATSRILGSGNTIY
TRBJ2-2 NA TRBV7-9 ASGGVTGELF
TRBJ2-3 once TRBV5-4 ASSLGSTGLYTQY
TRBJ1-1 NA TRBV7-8 ASSLGGRGITEAF
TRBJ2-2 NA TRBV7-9 ASNENDARGTGELF
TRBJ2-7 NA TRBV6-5 ASALRAGLVEQY
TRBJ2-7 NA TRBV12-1 ASSPQKGRYEQY
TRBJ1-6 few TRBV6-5 ASREQGFNSPLH
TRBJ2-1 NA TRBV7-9 ASSKSGRGSYNEQF
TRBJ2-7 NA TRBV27 ASGPGGGGYEQY
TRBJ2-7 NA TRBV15 ATKPGGDYEQY
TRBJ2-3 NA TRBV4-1 ASSQSPQGTDTQY
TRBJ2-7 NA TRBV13 ASSLGTEPYEQY
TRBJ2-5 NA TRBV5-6 ASSLEGALETQY
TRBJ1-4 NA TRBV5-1 ASSLAGGPNEKLF
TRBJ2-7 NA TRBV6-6 ASSYGADERY
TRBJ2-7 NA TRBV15 AASQGGLEQY
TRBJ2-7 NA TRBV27 ASSLSGSAWEQY
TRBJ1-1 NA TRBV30 AWSVLGQNTEAF
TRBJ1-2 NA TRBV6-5 ASSPDSFYGYT
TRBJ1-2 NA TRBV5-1 ASSLGNRGPADPNYGYT
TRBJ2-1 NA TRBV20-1 SAQEINEQF
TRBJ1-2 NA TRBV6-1 ASSEGYTSIGT
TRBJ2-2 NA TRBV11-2 ASSLEWGGGTGELF
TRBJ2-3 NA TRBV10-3 AISSPGPLSTDTQY
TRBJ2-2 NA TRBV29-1 SVEDPAYANTGELF
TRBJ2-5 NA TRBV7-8 ASSPKVPRGWNQETQY
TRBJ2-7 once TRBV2 ASSVGGTGPYEQY
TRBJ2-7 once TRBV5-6 ASSLDPGSGRWQY
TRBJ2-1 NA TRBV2 ASSLLAGSEEQF
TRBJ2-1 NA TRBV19 AVLSSSYNEQF
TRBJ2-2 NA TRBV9 ASSPIAGKNTGELF
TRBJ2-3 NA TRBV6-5 ASSGDIYTDTQY
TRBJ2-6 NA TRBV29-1 SVWTGDNSGANVLT
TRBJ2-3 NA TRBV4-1 ASTWLEGTDTQY
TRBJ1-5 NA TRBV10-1 ASRDSPNRGSNQPQH
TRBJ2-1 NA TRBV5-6 ASSSGGPGNEQF
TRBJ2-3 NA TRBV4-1 ASSLRGQEATDTQY
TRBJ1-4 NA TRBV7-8 ASSTADGDEKLF
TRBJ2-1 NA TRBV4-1 ASSQVTRAPSNEQF
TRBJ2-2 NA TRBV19 ASSIGTGAFSGELF